Sequencing of this T cell receptor (beta chain) was carried out in a study of somatic mutations in cytotoxic T cells in rheumatoid arthritis. Study-wide context: Prior to any treatment and right after diagnosis, patient blood (under 31 ml EDTA) was drawn. Study-level results: It was in rheumatoid arthritis patients, but not in healthy controls, that CD8+ clonality increased with age.

As regards this clone: The antigen remains undetermined.

In the original processing: Seldom did patient CD8+ clones exceeding 1% match published virus-specific TCRB sequences. Clones were sequenced by immunoSEQ multiplex PCR, and TCRdb holds only the in-frame ones, with some missing. The V and J calls and clone size were taken over from that table, and D and trimming were inferred from the DNA. The profile shows some 14,000 clones, 70% to 75% of them singletons. The TCR was taken from an adult with rheumatoid arthritis. The specimen was CD8+ T cells sorted from blood.

The CDR3, as DNA: TGTGCCAGCAGCTCAGGGACAGCCAATGAGCAGTTCTTC. The encoded protein is CASSSGTANEQFF. The chain is built from TRBV11-3 and TRBJ2-1; 7 positions match TRBD1. Unmatched junction bases numbered 3, after V lost 4 bases and J lost 6 bases. Germline lookup yields CDR1 SGHNT and CDR2 YENEEA. The CDR3 runs to 13 residues.